This T cell receptor beta chain was recovered during a study of T cells in localized non-small cell lung cancer. The CDR3 consists of 13 residues. Germline-derived CDR1 and CDR2 are LNHDA and SQIVND (reference sequence). V was pared by 11 bases and J by 1 base, with 3 bases of the junction left unmatched. Assay: immunoSEQ multiplex PCR; the TCRdb copy retains only in-frame clones and omits some. This sample has around 870 clones, with just over 25% found just once. Details on this clone: The sample carries other DNA sequences with the same CDR3.

The genes are TRBV19 and TRBJ1-5; 9 nucleotides line up with TRBD1. This specimen consisted of normal lung tissue next to the tumor, obtained before any cancer treatment. This receptor was identified in a male donor older than 55 with stage I lung adenocarcinoma. The DNA for the CDR3 is TGTGCCTCGGACAGGGGAAGCAATCAGCCCCAGCATTTT. This sequence encodes CASDRGSNQPQHF.